Following are 27 T cell receptor beta chains from one sample sequenced in a study of cytomegalovirus exposure and HLA in healthy donors. PCR used 60 Vbeta primers and 13 Jbeta primers. Generated by immunoSEQ multiplex PCR, the TCRdb table keeps only in-frame clones and is missing some. The data show approximately 190,000 clones, approximately 78% seen once. The sequenced material came from PBMCs. Receptors originate from a woman in her twenties or thirties in good health and CMV-seropositive.

V is TRBV27 and J is TRBJ2-3; 8 bases align to TRBD2. Germline V lookup: CDR1 MNHEY, CDR2 SMNVEV (reference sequence). The CDR3 has 15 amino acids. The trim removed 4 bases at V and 2 bases at J, leaving 5 bases unmatched. The CDR3 coding sequence is TGTGCCAGCAGTTCGTGGACTAGCCCCACAGATACGCAGTATTTT. This encodes CASSSWTSPTDTQYF.

The CDR3 DNA follows: TGTGCCAGCTCGGGACTAGCGGGCCCTACAGAGACCCAGTACTTC. Residues: CASSGLAGPTETQYF. The chain recombines TRBV18 with TRBJ2-5, with TRBD2 matching 12 bases. CDR3 length equals 15 residues. Unmatched junction bases numbered 6, after V lost 6 bases and J lost 4 bases. Germline CDR1 KGHSH, CDR2 LQKENI.

The genes are TRBV2 and TRBJ2-3, with 9 bases aligning to TRBD1. The CDR3 is made up of 16 amino acids. Germline CDR1 reads SNHLY; CDR2 reads FYNNEI. V lost 3 bases and J lost 3; bases outside the gene matches: 7. The CDR3, as DNA: TGTGCCAGCAGTGATTTGGGGACAGGGCGAACAGATACGCAGTATTTT. It yields the protein CASSDLGTGRTDTQYF.

V gene TRBV28 combines with J gene TRBJ2-7; TRBD2 aligns across 9 bases. With V trimmed by 2 bases and J by 4 bases, 6 bases remained unmatched. The CDR3 consists of 15 residues. Germline CDR1 reads MDHEN; CDR2 reads SYDVKM. CDR3 loop: CASSLTLAGQYEQYF. CDR3 coding DNA: TGTGCCAGCAGTTTAACTCTAGCGGGGCAATACGAGCAGTACTTC.

The V and J genes are TRBV5-4 and TRBJ2-7; D unclear. The CDR3 has 11 residues. The germline CDR1 and CDR2 sequences are SGHNT and YYREEE (reference sequence). V dropped 1 base and J dropped 5 bases, with 4 bases sitting between them. The DNA for the CDR3 is TGTGCCAGCAGCTTGTCGGACGAGCAGTACTTC. This encodes CASSLSDEQYF. Complete variable domain (other parts from reference TRBV5-4 and TRBJ2-7): ETGVTQSPTHLIKTRGQQVTLRCSSQSGHNTVSWYQQALGQGPQFIFQYYREEENGRGNFPPRFSGLQFPNYSSELNVNALELDDSALYLCASSLSDEQYFGPGTRLTVT.

This clone was counted a few times. The V gene is TRBV4-2, the J gene TRBJ2-3; TRBD2 aligns across 9 bases. CDR1 is LGHNA, CDR2 YNFKEQ, per germline. Germline trimming cut 1 base from V and 4 bases from J; bases unmatched to any gene: 9. The CDR3 covers 17 residues. This CDR3 reads CASSQVGLAGRADTQYF. The CDR3 DNA reads TGTGCCAGCAGCCAAGTGGGCCTAGCGGGGCGGGCAGATACGCAGTATTTT.

The V call is TRBV5-1, the J call TRBJ2-3; 7 positions agree with TRBD2. CDR3 size: 17 residues. After removal of 0 bases from V and 0 bases from J, the junction contained 7 bases not matched to a gene. Germline assignment: CDR1 SGHRS and CDR2 YFSETQ. CDR3 residues: CASSLDASGDSTDTQYF. The CDR3 coding sequence is TGCGCCAGCAGCTTGGATGCCAGCGGGGATAGCACAGATACGCAGTATTTT.

This rearrangement joins TRBV18 to TRBJ1-1, with 8 positions matching TRBD1. Germline CDR1 reads KGHSH; CDR2 reads LQKENI. J gave up 4 bases and V 5 bases, and 6 bases lay outside the gene matches. This CDR3 has 14 amino acids. CDR3: CASSSTGAGTEAFF. In DNA, the CDR3 is TGTGCCAGCTCATCGACAGGGGCCGGCACTGAAGCTTTCTTT.

This clone was counted once. The rearrangement links TRBV5-4 to TRBJ2-6; 8 nucleotides align to TRBD1. V dropped 4 bases and J dropped 4; count of bases not matched to a gene: 7. Germline CDR1 SGHNT, CDR2 YYREEE (reference sequence). The CDR3 contains 16 residues. CDR3 protein: CASSTRTGKGANVLTF. CDR3 bases: TGTGCCAGCAGCACGAGGACAGGGAAAGGGGCCAACGTCCTGACTTTC.

The genes are TRBV11-3 and TRBJ2-3, with D maybe TRBD2 (5 bases). Per germline, CDR1 SGHNT and CDR2 YENEEA. The CDR3 extends over 13 amino acids. V lost 1 base and J lost 6, with 8 bases in between. CDR3 sequence: CASSLGRRDTQYF. In DNA form, the CDR3 reads TGTGCCAGCAGCTTAGGTAGGAGGGATACGCAGTATTTT.

The CDR3 is CASSFLVVQPNEQFF. DNA of the CDR3: TGTGCCAGCAGTTTCTTGGTGGTACAACCCAATGAGCAGTTCTTC. V and J are TRBV5-6 and TRBJ2-1; D not resolved. The V gene lost 5 bases and the J gene lost 6 bases, with 18 bases spanning the gap. The CDR3 covers 15 residues. CDR1 and CDR2 (germline): SGHDT, YYEEEE.

The chain has TRBV7-9 and TRBJ2-7, with TRBD1 matching 10 bases. Trimming cost V 5 bases and J 6 bases; bases outside gene matches: 4. Germline V gives CDR1 SEHNR, CDR2 FQNEAQ (reference sequence). This CDR3 has 13 residues. In DNA, the CDR3 is TGTGCCAGCAGCCAGGGACAGGGGATCGAGCAGTACTTC. Protein sequence: CASSQGQGIEQYF. The variable domain in full, completed from reference TRBV7-9 and TRBJ2-7, reads DTGVSQNPRHKITKRGQNVTFRCDPISEHNRLYWYRQTLGQGPEFLTYFQNEAQLEKSRLLSDRFSAERPKGSFSTLEIQRTEQGDSAMYLCASSQGQGIEQYFGPGTRLTVT.

This chain connects TRBV18 to TRBJ2-7; TRBD1 is a possible D gene (6 bases). Trimming removed 3 bases at V and 5 bases at J, with 11 bases between. The germline gives CDR1 KGHSH, CDR2 LQKENI. The length of the CDR3 is 13 residues. The CDR3 DNA reads as TGTGCCAGCTCACCTAAGGACAGCCACGAGCAGTACTTC. Its translation is CASSPKDSHEQYF.

The chain couples TRBV28 to TRBJ2-3; D gene uncertain. V lost 3 bases and J lost 3, with 7 bases in between. Per the germline V gene, CDR1 is MDHEN and CDR2 is SYDVKM. CDR3 length equals 13 residues. CDR3 DNA: TGTGCCAGCAGTTTCAGAAAGACAGATACGCAGTATTTT. Its translation: CASSFRKTDTQYF.

This chain uses TRBV10-3 with TRBJ1-1; 8 nucleotides line up with TRBD1. CDR3 length equals 15 residues. Germline assignment: CDR1 ENHRY and CDR2 SYGVKD. The V gene end was trimmed by 1 base and the J gene end by 6 bases; junction bases not matched to a gene: 7. This CDR3 reads CAISEFGQGGAEAFF. The CDR3 DNA sequence: TGTGCCATCAGTGAGTTCGGACAGGGAGGGGCTGAAGCTTTCTTT.

The chain combines TRBV27 with TRBJ2-1; 9 bases are shared with TRBD1. With V trimmed by 6 bases and J by 4 bases, 7 bases remained unmatched. This CDR3 contains 15 residues. Germline CDR1 is MNHEY and CDR2 is SMNVEV (reference sequence). CDR3 sequence reads: CASSYGTGRYNEQFF. In nucleotides, the CDR3 is TGTGCCAGCAGCTATGGGACAGGGAGGTACAATGAGCAGTTCTTC.

The chain combines TRBV5-1 with TRBJ2-1; TRBD2 matches 7 bases. With 3 bases clipped from V and 0 bases from J, the junction kept 3 bases outside the gene matches. Germline loops: CDR1 SGHRS, CDR2 YFSETQ. The CDR3 consists of 15 residues. DNA for the CDR3: TGCGCCAGCAGCTCGACTAGCCGCTCCTACAATGAGCAGTTCTTC. Encoded protein: CASSSTSRSYNEQFF.

This clone turned up a few times. The rearrangement links TRBV6-6 to TRBJ2-7; TRBD1 matches 11 bases. Trimming cost V 0 bases and J 5 bases; bases outside gene matches: 6. Germline V gene sequence: CDR1 MNHNY, CDR2 SVGAGI (reference sequence). The CDR3 is 16 amino acids. Written as DNA, the CDR3 is TGTGCCAGCAGTTACTCTCCTGGACAGGGGGCAGACGAGCAGTACTTC. Translation gives CASSYSPGQGADEQYF.

J is TRBJ2-7 and V is TRBV19, with TRBD1 matching 9 bases. V was clipped by 3 bases and J by 3 bases; unmatched bases: 6. The length of the CDR3 is 15 residues. From germline, CDR1 is LNHDA and CDR2 SQIVND (reference sequence). The CDR3 DNA follows: TGTGCCAGTAGTATGGGGACAGGGCCGATCTACGAGCAGTACTTC. This codes for CASSMGTGPIYEQYF.

This chain connects TRBV12-5 to TRBJ2-1; TRBD2 matches at 13 bases. Germline V gene data show CDR1 as LGHNT and CDR2 as FRNRAP. This CDR3 contains 16 residues. After removal of 5 bases from V and 7 bases from J, the junction contained 8 bases not matched to a gene. DNA for the CDR3: TGTGCTAGTGGTCCGAAACTAGCGGGAGGGGGGAATGAGCAGTTCTTC. Residues: CASGPKLAGGGNEQFF.

A few counts support this clone. V usage is TRBV6-1 and J usage is TRBJ2-5; weak D call: TRBD2 (6 bases). The CDR3 is 17 residues long. V lost 1 base to trimming and J lost 3 bases, with 18 bases between them. CDR1 and CDR2 from the germline V gene are MNHNS and SASEGT. The CDR3 spells CASSEEFWGGEKETQYF. The CDR3 coding sequence is TGTGCCAGCAGTGAAGAGTTCTGGGGCGGGGAGAAAGAGACCCAGTACTTC.

In its sample, this clone was seen once. This chain connects TRBV6-5 to TRBJ2-1; weak D call: TRBD2 (6 bases). V was clipped by 5 bases and J by 8 bases, with 19 bases between them. Germline CDR1 reads MNHEY; CDR2 reads SVGAGI. There are 15 residues in the CDR3. CDR3 DNA sequence: TGTGCCAGCAGTCGCCGGGGACTGCCGGAAGATGAGCAGTTCTTC. This gives the protein CASSRRGLPEDEQFF.

The V and J genes are TRBV7-3 and TRBJ2-6, with 8 bases aligning to TRBD2. Looked up from germline, CDR1 is SGHTA and CDR2 is FQGTGA. There are 15 residues in the CDR3. V was pared by 6 bases and J by 4 bases, with 5 bases of the junction left unmatched. The CDR3 nucleotides read TGTGCCAGCAGTCATAGCGGGGCCGGGGCCAACGTCCTGACTTTC. This translates into CASSHSGAGANVLTF.

The rearrangement uses TRBV10-3 and TRBJ1-5; the D gene is possibly TRBD1 (6 bases). Germline-derived CDR1 and CDR2 are ENHRY and SYGVKD. V shed 10 bases and J shed 6 bases, with 19 bases lying between them. The CDR3 consists of 14 residues. DNA of the CDR3: TGTGCCACAGAACAGGGTGTGGGTGGTCAGCCCCAGCATTTT. Translating it yields CATEQGVGGQPQHF.

The chain has TRBV7-6 and TRBJ2-7; a possible D gene is TRBD1 (6 bases). Trimming cost V 1 base and J 2 bases, with 9 bases left between them. CDR3 length: 14 amino acids. CDR1 is SGHVS, CDR2 FNYEAQ, per germline. CDR3 protein: CASSLGQATYEQYF. The CDR3 DNA is TGTGCCAGCAGCTTAGGACAGGCAACCTACGAGCAGTACTTC.

The J gene is TRBJ2-3, the V gene TRBV6-9; the match to TRBD1 covers 9 bases. The CDR3 loop spans 14 amino acids. The V gene end was trimmed by 6 bases and the J gene end by 4 bases; junction bases not matched to a gene: 5. Per the germline V gene, CDR1 is MNHGY and CDR2 is SVAAGI. In DNA, the CDR3 is TGTGCCAGCAGAATACAGGGGGCTTCAGATACGCAGTATTTT. This encodes CASRIQGASDTQYF.

The rearrangement links TRBV27 to TRBJ2-7, with TRBD1 as a possible D gene (5 bases). Trimming cost V 4 bases and J 5 bases, with 9 bases left between them. CDR3 length: 12 amino acids. Germline CDR1 MNHEY, CDR2 SMNVEV (reference sequence). CDR3 in amino acids: CASSSGIHEQYF. The CDR3 bases are TGTGCCAGCAGTTCAGGGATCCACGAGCAGTACTTC.